These 3 T cell receptor beta chains were all obtained from the same sample, sequenced in a study of graft-versus-host responses after intestinal transplantation. To release intraepithelial and lamina propria lymphocytes, the graft tissue was processed. Produced via immunoSEQ multiplex PCR; TCRdb's table is partial and in-frame only. The sample has fewer than 20,000 clones, 65% to 90% seen once; the top ten hold roughly 3.8%. The material was ileum tissue, obtained less than 600 days after intestinal transplantation. The origin of the receptors is a human patient who received an intestinal transplant, so some T cells may come from the graft donor.

This chain joins TRBV7-8 and TRBJ1-1, with D maybe TRBD1 (5 bases). The CDR3 contains 13 residues. Germline V lookup: CDR1 SGHVS, CDR2 FQNEAQ. The germline V and J ends were trimmed by 1 base and 6 bases, with 9 bases remaining between them. The CDR3: CASSLEAGAEAFF. DNA for the CDR3: TGTGCCAGCAGCTTAGAAGCGGGGGCTGAAGCTTTCTTT.

The rearrangement uses TRBV29-1 and TRBJ2-1; either TRBD1 or TRBD2 may supply D (6 bases each). CDR1 and CDR2 (germline): SQVTM, ANQGSEA. The V end lost 4 bases, the J end lost 7 bases, and 41 bases lay between the germline ends. CDR3 length: 22 amino acids. The CDR3 nucleotides are TGCAGCGTTGTCCGGTACTACCGGGGGCCACCAAAGAACACCCCACCGAGAAATGAGCAGTTCTTC. The encoded protein is CSVVRYYRGPPKNTPPRNEQFF.

The gene calls are TRBV18 and TRBJ2-5; D not resolved. The CDR3 loop spans 15 amino acids. V was pared by 1 base and J by 0 bases, with 9 bases between. Germline values: CDR1 KGHSH, CDR2 LQKENI. The CDR3 loop reads CASSPLNVNQETQYF. The CDR3 DNA is TGTGCCAGCTCACCACTGAACGTCAACCAAGAGACCCAGTACTTC.